This is a list of T cell receptor beta chains from one sample in a study of blood T cells in healthy people across ages. One entry per CDR3 protein results from TCRdb running MiXCR on the 5' RACE reads. The top ten clones hold roughly 8.2% of a sample with around 1,700,000 distinct CDR3 sequences, roughly 28% of them seen once. The sequenced material came from blood. Source of these receptors: a woman in her twenties or thirties in good health. CDR3s include the opening cysteine and the closing phenylalanine or tryptophan. The D gene is left open where the match is weak. Some rows have no size entry. The others give once, few or many, or a class for an expanded clone.

v_call: TRBV21-1; j_call: TRBJ2-4; d_call: .; clone_size: .; cdr3_aa: CASRLAGYAKNIQYF; cdr3_nt: TGTGCCAGCAGGCTAGCGGGTTATGCCAAAAACATTCAGTACTTC
v_call: TRBV20-1; j_call: TRBJ1-5; d_call: .; clone_size: few; cdr3_aa: CSAKGGIPGADQPQHF; cdr3_nt: TGCAGTGCCAAGGGGGGGATCCCAGGGGCAGATCAGCCCCAGCATTTT
v_call: TRBV5-1; j_call: TRBJ2-2; d_call: .; clone_size: .; cdr3_aa: CASSLVQGSGELFF; cdr3_nt: TGCGCCAGCAGCTTGGTTCAGGGAAGCGGGGAGCTGTTTTTT
v_call: TRBV12-3/TRBV12-4; j_call: TRBJ2-1; d_call: .; clone_size: .; cdr3_aa: CASSRQDLAYNEQFF; cdr3_nt: TGTGCCAGCAGCAGACAGGACCTCGCCTACAATGAGCAGTTCTTC
v_call: TRBV29-1; j_call: TRBJ1-2; d_call: TRBD1; clone_size: .; cdr3_aa: CSAIRTGSYGYTF; cdr3_nt: TGCAGCGCCATACGGACAGGAAGCTATGGCTACACCTTC
v_call: TRBV2; j_call: TRBJ2-3; d_call: TRBD1; clone_size: .; cdr3_aa: CASSEGSPGTAIPGTQYF; cdr3_nt: TGTGCCAGCAGTGAGGGGAGTCCCGGGACAGCCATCCCCGGTACGCAGTATTTT
v_call: TRBV4-1; j_call: TRBJ1-4; d_call: TRBD1; clone_size: .; cdr3_aa: CASSRGVIRGGGEKLFF; cdr3_nt: TGCGCCAGCAGCCGCGGGGTCATCAGGGGGGGAGGCGAAAAACTGTTTTTT
v_call: TRBV7-2; j_call: TRBJ1-4; d_call: .; clone_size: .; cdr3_aa: CASSLASGVGNEKLFF; cdr3_nt: TGTGCCAGCAGCTTAGCTAGCGGAGTTGGCAATGAAAAACTGTTTTTT
v_call: TRBV29-1; j_call: TRBJ2-3; d_call: .; clone_size: .; cdr3_aa: CSVRRDTQDTQYF; cdr3_nt: TGCAGCGTTCGCCGGGACACGCAGGATACGCAGTATTTT
v_call: TRBV6-1; j_call: TRBJ2-4; d_call: TRBD1; clone_size: .; cdr3_aa: CATHTMSPRQGWDIQYF; cdr3_nt: TGTGCCACTCATACCATGAGCCCGAGACAGGGCTGGGACATTCAGTACTTC
v_call: TRBV6-2/TRBV6-3; j_call: TRBJ2-5; d_call: .; clone_size: .; cdr3_aa: CASSSRVAIGETQYF; cdr3_nt: TGTGCCAGCAGTTCGCGGGTGGCAATCGGAGAGACCCAGTACTTC
v_call: TRBV10-3; j_call: TRBJ1-3; d_call: TRBD1; clone_size: .; cdr3_aa: CAIRGFVRGQGSGNTIYF; cdr3_nt: TGTGCCATCAGGGGCTTCGTTCGGGGACAGGGCTCTGGAAACACCATATATTTT
v_call: TRBV3-1; j_call: TRBJ2-2; d_call: TRBD2; clone_size: once; cdr3_aa: CASSHLGLAGPGELFF; cdr3_nt: TGTGCCAGCAGCCACCTGGGACTAGCGGGGCCTGGGGAGCTGTTTTTT
v_call: TRBV24-1; j_call: TRBJ2-1; d_call: TRBD2; clone_size: few; cdr3_aa: CATSDLRTSGRPKSYNEQFF; cdr3_nt: TGTGCCACCAGTGATCTCCGGACTAGCGGGAGGCCTAAGTCCTACAATGAGCAGTTCTTC
v_call: TRBV5-8; j_call: TRBJ2-1; d_call: .; clone_size: .; cdr3_aa: CATHYSPTNEQFF; cdr3_nt: TGTGCCACCCATTATTCACCGACCAATGAGCAGTTCTTC
v_call: TRBV5-1; j_call: TRBJ2-1; d_call: TRBD1; clone_size: .; cdr3_aa: CASSAGTGSNEQFF; cdr3_nt: TGCGCCAGCTCGGCCGGGACAGGGAGCAATGAGCAGTTCTTC
v_call: TRBV6-4; j_call: TRBJ2-1; d_call: TRBD1; clone_size: few; cdr3_aa: CASSPGTGATSSPLGEQFF; cdr3_nt: TGTGCCAGCAGTCCCGGGACAGGGGCGACTAGCTCTCCTTTGGGAGAGCAGTTCTTC
v_call: TRBV7-9; j_call: TRBJ2-5; d_call: TRBD1; clone_size: few; cdr3_aa: CASSSPGQGLETQYF; cdr3_nt: TGTGCCAGCAGCTCTCCGGGACAGGGGTTAGAGACCCAGTACTTC
v_call: TRBV6-1; j_call: TRBJ2-7; d_call: TRBD2; clone_size: many; cdr3_aa: CASTHGASGGRSPYEQYF; cdr3_nt: TGTGCCAGCACTCACGGGGCTAGCGGGGGTCGTTCCCCCTACGAGCAGTACTTC
v_call: TRBV12-5; j_call: TRBJ1-2; d_call: .; clone_size: .; cdr3_aa: CASGLADLYGYTF; cdr3_nt: TGTGCTAGTGGTTTAGCAGATCTCTATGGCTACACCTTC
v_call: TRBV5-5; j_call: TRBJ2-3; d_call: .; clone_size: many; cdr3_aa: CASSPQGGTDTQYF; cdr3_nt: TGTGCCAGCAGCCCCCAGGGGGGGACAGATACGCAGTATTTT
v_call: TRBV19; j_call: TRBJ2-5; d_call: .; clone_size: many; cdr3_aa: CASRGLQAETQYF; cdr3_nt: TGTGCCAGTAGGGGACTTCAGGCAGAGACCCAGTACTTC
v_call: TRBV6-6; j_call: TRBJ2-1; d_call: .; clone_size: few; cdr3_aa: CASIGGGEQFF; cdr3_nt: TGTGCCAGCATCGGAGGGGGCGAGCAGTTCTTC
v_call: TRBV6-6; j_call: TRBJ2-2; d_call: TRBD1; clone_size: .; cdr3_aa: CASSYTGAGELFF; cdr3_nt: TGTGCCAGCAGTTACACAGGGGCCGGGGAGCTGTTTTTT
v_call: TRBV7-2; j_call: TRBJ2-7; d_call: TRBD2; clone_size: many; cdr3_aa: CASSLGVLASEQYF; cdr3_nt: TGTGCCAGCAGCTTGGGGGTACTAGCGAGCGAGCAGTACTTC
v_call: TRBV4-1; j_call: TRBJ1-5; d_call: .; clone_size: few; cdr3_aa: CASSQGSTAGLNQPQHF; cdr3_nt: TGCGCCAGCAGCCAAGGATCGACGGCAGGGCTAAATCAGCCCCAGCATTTT
v_call: TRBV29-1; j_call: TRBJ1-4; d_call: .; clone_size: few; cdr3_aa: CSVLSTTNEKLFF; cdr3_nt: TGCAGCGTTCTTTCTACAACTAATGAAAAACTGTTTTTT
v_call: TRBV7-6; j_call: TRBJ1-2; d_call: .; clone_size: few; cdr3_aa: CASSPGGKGAYFGYTF; cdr3_nt: TGTGCCAGCAGCCCCGGGGGTAAAGGCGCCTATTTTGGCTACACCTTC
v_call: TRBV29-1; j_call: TRBJ2-1; d_call: .; clone_size: .; cdr3_aa: CSVRAHNEQFF; cdr3_nt: TGCAGCGTCAGGGCCCACAATGAGCAGTTCTTC
v_call: TRBV2; j_call: TRBJ2-5; d_call: TRBD1; clone_size: many; cdr3_aa: CASSRDRGPETQYF; cdr3_nt: TGTGCCAGCAGTAGGGACAGGGGTCCAGAGACCCAGTACTTC
v_call: TRBV27; j_call: TRBJ1-2; d_call: TRBD1; clone_size: many; cdr3_aa: CASSLLPWAGGSGYTF; cdr3_nt: TGTGCCAGCAGTTTACTCCCCTGGGCAGGGGGCTCTGGCTACACCTTC
v_call: TRBV5-1; j_call: TRBJ2-7; d_call: TRBD1; clone_size: .; cdr3_aa: CASSSGDSPYEQYF; cdr3_nt: TGCGCCAGCAGTTCCGGGGACAGTCCCTACGAGCAGTACTTC
v_call: TRBV7-2; j_call: TRBJ2-5; d_call: TRBD1; clone_size: many; cdr3_aa: CASSLDRGGETQYF; cdr3_nt: TGTGCCAGCAGCCTGGACAGGGGTGGAGAGACCCAGTACTTC
v_call: TRBV2; j_call: TRBJ2-7; d_call: TRBD1; clone_size: few; cdr3_aa: CASTSSTGVVIYEQYF; cdr3_nt: TGTGCCAGCACTTCATCGACAGGGGTTGTAATCTACGAGCAGTACTTC
v_call: TRBV2; j_call: TRBJ1-5; d_call: .; clone_size: few; cdr3_aa: CASSEGRGDQPQHF; cdr3_nt: TGTGCCAGCAGTGAAGGCCGAGGGGATCAGCCCCAGCATTTT
v_call: TRBV27; j_call: TRBJ1-2; d_call: .; clone_size: many; cdr3_aa: CASGNGPDYGYTF; cdr3_nt: TGTGCCAGCGGCAACGGACCCGACTATGGCTACACCTTC
v_call: TRBV4-3; j_call: TRBJ2-5; d_call: .; clone_size: few; cdr3_aa: CAGAGQETQYF; cdr3_nt: TGCGCCGGGGCAGGGCAAGAGACCCAGTACTTC
v_call: TRBV18; j_call: TRBJ2-7; d_call: .; clone_size: many; cdr3_aa: CASSPGTASYEQYF; cdr3_nt: TGTGCCAGCAGCCCCGGGACGGCATCCTACGAGCAGTACTTC
v_call: TRBV3-1; j_call: TRBJ2-7; d_call: TRBD2; clone_size: .; cdr3_aa: CASSHGTSGRIYEQYF; cdr3_nt: TGTGCCAGCAGCCATGGGACTAGCGGGAGAATCTACGAGCAGTACTTC
v_call: TRBV12-3/TRBV12-4; j_call: TRBJ1-3; d_call: .; clone_size: few; cdr3_aa: CASSFRGQNSGNTIYF; cdr3_nt: TGTGCCAGCAGTTTCCGGGGTCAGAACTCTGGAAACACCATATATTTT
v_call: TRBV5-1; j_call: TRBJ2-7; d_call: .; clone_size: .; cdr3_aa: CASSPGGVPRYEQYF; cdr3_nt: TGCGCCAGCAGCCCAGGTGGAGTCCCGCGGTACGAGCAGTACTTC
v_call: TRBV5-1; j_call: TRBJ2-1; d_call: TRBD2; clone_size: few; cdr3_aa: CASSLQGLAGNEQFF; cdr3_nt: TGCGCCAGCAGCTTGCAGGGACTAGCGGGAAATGAGCAGTTCTTC
v_call: TRBV6-5; j_call: TRBJ2-4; d_call: .; clone_size: once; cdr3_aa: CASRGQAKNIQCF; cdr3_nt: TGTGCCAGCAGGGGACAAGCCAAAAACATTCAGTGCTTC
v_call: TRBV2; j_call: TRBJ2-1; d_call: TRBD2; clone_size: .; cdr3_aa: CASRISGSGDEQFF; cdr3_nt: TGTGCCAGCAGAATTAGCGGGTCCGGAGATGAGCAGTTCTTC
v_call: TRBV28; j_call: TRBJ1-2; d_call: .; clone_size: .; cdr3_aa: CASAKQDNYGYTF; cdr3_nt: TGTGCCAGCGCCAAGCAGGACAACTATGGCTACACCTTC
v_call: TRBV10-3; j_call: TRBJ2-7; d_call: .; clone_size: many; cdr3_aa: CAIGRDRLYEQYF; cdr3_nt: TGTGCCATCGGGAGGGACAGGCTCTACGAGCAGTACTTC
v_call: TRBV3-1; j_call: TRBJ2-5; d_call: .; clone_size: .; cdr3_aa: CASSQVLASETQYF; cdr3_nt: TGTGCCAGCAGCCAAGTCCTAGCTTCGGAGACCCAGTACTTC
v_call: TRBV3-1; j_call: TRBJ2-7; d_call: TRBD2; clone_size: many; cdr3_aa: CASSQGLAGAYEQYF; cdr3_nt: TGTGCCAGCAGCCAAGGACTAGCGGGGGCCTACGAGCAGTACTTC
v_call: TRBV25-1; j_call: TRBJ2-7; d_call: .; clone_size: .; cdr3_aa: CASSATGISYEQYF; cdr3_nt: TGTGCCAGCAGTGCCACCGGGATCTCCTACGAGCAGTACTTC
v_call: TRBV29-1; j_call: TRBJ2-1; d_call: .; clone_size: .; cdr3_aa: CSAEGFGGNIYNEQFF; cdr3_nt: TGCAGCGCCGAAGGGTTTGGGGGTAATATCTACAATGAGCAGTTCTTC
v_call: TRBV19; j_call: TRBJ2-5; d_call: .; clone_size: few; cdr3_aa: CATRDQQETQYF; cdr3_nt: TGTGCCACCCGGGACCAACAAGAGACCCAGTACTTC
v_call: TRBV27; j_call: TRBJ2-3; d_call: .; clone_size: few; cdr3_aa: CASSFERGRDTQYF; cdr3_nt: TGTGCCAGCAGTTTCGAGAGGGGGAGGGATACGCAGTATTTT
v_call: TRBV4-3; j_call: TRBJ2-2; d_call: .; clone_size: .; cdr3_aa: CASSQDRSSGNTGELFF; cdr3_nt: TGCGCCAGCAGCCAAGATCGGAGTAGCGGAAACACCGGGGAGCTGTTTTTT
v_call: TRBV20-1; j_call: TRBJ1-5; d_call: .; clone_size: few; cdr3_aa: CSASEHSGVSNQPQHF; cdr3_nt: TGCAGTGCTAGTGAACACAGCGGGGTAAGCAATCAGCCCCAGCATTTT
v_call: TRBV5-1; j_call: TRBJ2-2; d_call: .; clone_size: .; cdr3_aa: CASSLVTGARAGELFF; cdr3_nt: TGCGCCAGCAGCTTGGTGACGGGGGCAAGGGCCGGGGAGCTGTTTTTT